The rows below give T cell receptor beta chains drawn from one sample of a study of cytomegalovirus exposure and HLA in healthy donors. This table comes from immunoSEQ multiplex PCR, and its TCRdb copy is limited to in-frame clones, with some not included. The repertoire has approximately 200,000 clones, about four fifths of them found once; the top ten carry around 0.1%. Sequenced sample: PBMCs. Receptors were obtained from a boy aged 2-9 years in good health and CMV-seronegative. The CDR3 runs from the conserved cysteine through the conserved F or W. The order of the fields is J gene, V gene, D gene, clone size, CDR3 protein, CDR3 DNA. The D gene is left open where the match is weak. Not all rows give a size; the values are once, few, many and, for expanded clones, a class.

>TRBJ2-5|TRBV7-2|TRBD2|NA
CASSWTRTSGGAREETQYF
TGTGCCAGCAGCTGGACCCGGACTAGCGGGGGGGCCAGGGAAGAGACCCAGTACTTC
>TRBJ2-7|TRBV9|NA|once
CASSVGIGSGSLLYEQYF
TGTGCCAGCAGCGTAGGGATAGGTTCGGGGTCCCTTTTATACGAGCAGTACTTC
>TRBJ2-1|TRBV7-9|TRBD2|NA
CASSLGLAGGLYNEQFF
TGTGCCAGCAGCTTAGGACTAGCGGGGGGACTCTACAATGAGCAGTTCTTC
>TRBJ2-1|TRBV10-3|TRBD2|NA
CAISGGLDRHEQFF
TGTGCCATCAGTGGGGGACTAGATCGCCATGAGCAGTTCTTC
>TRBJ1-4|TRBV11-2|NA|NA
CASSPTGSPNEKLFF
TGTGCCAGCAGCCCTACGGGTTCGCCTAATGAAAAACTGTTTTTT
>TRBJ1-6|TRBV10-3|TRBD1|NA
CAIRFGDRTPLHF
TGTGCCATCAGGTTCGGGGACAGGACACCCCTCCACTTT
>TRBJ1-3|TRBV5-4|TRBD1|few
CASSYGQGVSGNTIYF
TGTGCCAGCAGTTACGGACAGGGGGTTTCTGGAAACACCATATATTTT
>TRBJ1-5|TRBV5-8|NA|NA
CASSLRGVSGNQPQHF
TGTGCCAGCAGCTTGCGGGGGGTTTCGGGCAATCAGCCCCAGCATTTT
>TRBJ1-3|TRBV7-9|NA|NA
CASSSNSNTIYF
TGTGCCAGCAGCTCCAACTCAAACACCATATATTTT
>TRBJ2-3|TRBV6-5|NA|NA
CASSRGKGGPQYF
TGTGCCAGCAGCAGGGGGAAGGGGGGACCGCAGTATTTT
>TRBJ1-2|TRBV4-1|TRBD1|NA
CASSPGQGAGGYTF
TGCGCCAGCAGCCCGGGACAGGGGGCAGGCGGCTACACCTTC
>TRBJ1-6|TRBV11-2|NA|NA
CASRVQTESPLHF
TGTGCCAGTCGTGTCCAAACGGAGTCACCCCTCCACTTT
>TRBJ2-7|TRBV19|NA|NA
CASRARGGSYEQYF
TGTGCCAGTAGGGCCCGGGGTGGCTCCTACGAGCAGTACTTC
>TRBJ1-2|TRBV2|NA|few
CASSDSGHNYGYTF
TGTGCCAGCAGTGACTCGGGACACAACTATGGCTACACCTTC
>TRBJ2-1|TRBV4-1|NA|once
CASSQVLVRQADEQFF
TGCGCCAGCAGCCAAGTACTAGTCCGTCAGGCGGATGAGCAGTTCTTC
>TRBJ1-2|TRBV7-9|NA|NA
CASSLLGEEYYGYTF
TGTGCCAGCAGCTTACTTGGGGAGGAGTACTATGGCTACACCTTC